This record covers a single T cell receptor beta chain. This entry comes from a study of T-cell reconstitution after alpha-beta-depleted transplantation in children. Unique molecular identifiers were incorporated during preparation of the TCRbeta library. TCRdb re-analysed the PCR reads in MiXCR, keeping a single row per CDR3 protein. The data hold about 980,000 distinct CDR3 sequences, with 25% to 35% observed a single time. V dropped 5 bases and J dropped 2 bases, with 7 bases sitting between them. Looked up from germline, CDR1 is MNHNS and CDR2 is SASEGT. This CDR3 spans 13 amino acids. Sequences were derived from PBMCs, mostly from graft donor cells, sampled 360 days after TCRalphabeta/CD19-depleted stem cell transplant. This sequence originates from a boy younger than two who had a stem cell transplant for SCID, so the T cells may come from the graft donor. The chain combines TRBV6-1 with TRBJ1-5, with D unresolved. The CDR3 sequence: CASSQSGNQPQHF. The DNA of the CDR3 is TGTGCCAGCAGTCAATCGGGCAATCAGCCCCAGCATTTT.